This TCR beta chain originates from a study of CD8+CD57+ T cells in acquired aplastic anemia. Study as a whole: On average, sorted CD4+ and CD8+ cells gave roughly 3 ug of DNA.

CDR3 size: 14 residues. Trimming pared 2 bases from V and 4 bases from J, leaving 8 bases between. Germline loops: CDR1 SGHTA, CDR2 FQGTGA. Sequencing involved patients with CD8+CD57+ cell expansion previously shown by flow cytometry. The cohort consisted entirely of patients having severe acquired aplastic anemia. Study results and caveats: Found in both controls and patients were some 30 CD8+ CDR3 sequences. Controls and patients did not differ significantly in CD8+ Simpson's diversity.

On this clonotype itself: What it binds is not known.

The TCR beta profiling, which covered VDJ combination and CDR3 sequence, was carried out using genomic DNA as the template. TCRdb recomputed calls from the reads with MiXCR, one row per CDR3 protein. The sample contains under 350,000 distinct CDR3 sequences, roughly 59% of which appear only once. This receptor was obtained from a human donor with aplastic anemia. Sequenced sample: sorted CD4+, CD8+, or CD8+CD57+ T cells (not recorded which) from PBMCs. The V call is TRBV7-3, the J call TRBJ2-2, with D perhaps matching TRBD1 (5 bases). CDR3 coding DNA: TGTGCCAGCAGCTTAGTAGGGGCCACCGGGGAGCTGTTTTTT. Its translation is CASSLVGATGELFF. The complete variable domain, with remaining parts taken from reference TRBV7-3 and TRBJ2-2, reads GAGVSQTPSNKVTEKGKYVELRCDPISGHTALYWYRQSLGQGPEFLIYFQGTGAADDSGLPNDRFFAVRPEGSVSTLKIQRTERGDSAVYLCASSLVGATGELFFGEGSRLTVL.